The rows below give T cell receptor beta chains drawn from one sample of a study of T-cell memory formation after mild COVID-19. MiXCR, run by TCRdb on the 5' RACE reads, gives a single entry per CDR3 protein. The sample contains 550,000 to 700,000 distinct CDR3 sequences, over 15% of which appear only once. The sequenced sample consisted of PBMCs or a T cell subset sorted from them (not recorded which). These receptors all stem from an adult woman who had mild COVID-19 (a few samples of this study predate the infection). Cell type and time point are not known. Both conserved end residues are part of each CDR3. Each record gives: CDR3 length, clone size, J gene, V gene, D gene, CDR3 protein, CDR3 DNA. D genes are given only for firm matches. Where a row states a size, it is once, few, many or the class of an expanded clone; other rows omit it.

14 | . | TRBJ2-5 | TRBV12-3/TRBV12-4 | . | CASSFFEGRETQYF | TGTGCCAGCAGTTTCTTTGAGGGCAGAGAGACCCAGTACTTC
15 | . | TRBJ2-7 | TRBV6-5 | . | CASSYSYRPTYEQYF | TGTGCCAGCAGTTACTCGTACAGGCCCACCTACGAGCAGTACTTC
17 | few | TRBJ1-4 | TRBV6-5 | TRBD1 | CASSYSGPGQGNEKLFF | TGTGCCAGCAGTTACTCAGGACCGGGACAGGGGAATGAAAAACTGTTTTTT
15 | few | TRBJ2-2 | TRBV5-4 | TRBD1 | CASSPGQRNTGELFF | TGTGCCAGCAGCCCGGGACAGAGGAACACCGGGGAGCTGTTTTTT
15 | few | TRBJ1-1 | TRBV7-2 | . | CASTFGFWDGTEAFF | TGTGCCAGCACCTTCGGGTTCTGGGACGGCACTGAAGCTTTCTTT
15 | few | TRBJ2-3 | TRBV27 | . | CASSPGGWSTDTQYF | TGTGCCAGCAGCCCCGGGGGTTGGAGCACAGATACGCAGTATTTT
15 | . | TRBJ2-2 | TRBV7-2 | . | CASSSGPRSTGELFF | TGTGCCAGCAGCTCGGGACCGAGATCCACCGGGGAGCTGTTTTTT
15 | . | TRBJ1-4 | TRBV25-1 | TRBD1 | CASRAPGTGNEKLFF | TGTGCCAGCAGGGCCCCGGGGACAGGGAATGAAAAACTGTTTTTT
12 | few | TRBJ2-5 | TRBV7-2 | . | CASNGPGETQYF | TGTGCCAGCAACGGCCCCGGGGAGACCCAGTACTTC
19 | . | TRBJ2-1 | TRBV5-1 | TRBD2 | CASSLVGSGSAPIYNEQFF | TGCGCCAGCAGCTTGGTAGGTAGCGGGAGCGCGCCAATATACAATGAGCAGTTCTTC
15 | many | TRBJ2-7 | TRBV5-1 | TRBD1 | CASSFAPGQAYEQYF | TGCGCCAGCAGCTTTGCCCCGGGACAGGCCTACGAGCAGTACTTC
15 | few | TRBJ2-2 | TRBV24-1 | . | CATSDFKGNTGELFF | TGTGCCACCAGTGATTTTAAGGGTAACACCGGGGAGCTGTTTTTT
15 | few | TRBJ2-2 | TRBV12-3/TRBV12-4 | . | CASSSRLDSSGELFF | TGTGCCAGCAGTTCACGGCTTGACAGCTCCGGGGAGCTGTTTTTT
13 | few | TRBJ2-1 | TRBV21-1 | . | CASSVGQVCEQFF | TGTGCCAGCAGCGTGGGACAGGTGTGTGAGCAGTTCTTC
12 | . | TRBJ2-7 | TRBV4-2 | . | CASSQTIDEQYF | TGTGCCAGCAGCCAAACCATAGACGAGCAGTACTTC
14 | . | TRBJ2-5 | TRBV24-1 | . | CAINGHGPRETQYF | TGTGCCATAAATGGACACGGGCCACGAGAGACCCAGTACTTC
12 | . | TRBJ1-2 | TRBV12-3/TRBV12-4 | . | CASSFGAGGYTF | TGTGCCAGCAGTTTTGGTGCGGGGGGCTACACCTTC
15 | . | TRBJ2-2 | TRBV12-3/TRBV12-4 | . | CASSTWTMNTGELFF | TGTGCCAGCAGTACCTGGACAATGAACACCGGGGAGCTGTTTTTT
15 | few | TRBJ2-5 | TRBV11-2 | . | CASSFGLRGPGTQYF | TGTGCCAGCAGCTTCGGTTTGCGGGGGCCGGGGACCCAGTACTTC
14 | many | TRBJ2-7 | TRBV18 | TRBD1 | CASSRDRDTYEQYF | TGCGCCAGCAGCCGGGACAGGGATACCTACGAGCAGTACTTC
15 | few | TRBJ2-1 | TRBV7-3 | TRBD2 | CASSPGTSIYNEQFF | TGTGCCAGCAGCCCCGGGACTAGCATCTACAATGAGCAGTTCTTC
14 | few | TRBJ2-7 | TRBV7-6 | . | CASTSGTPPYEQYF | TGTGCCAGCACCTCCGGGACACCTCCCTACGAGCAGTACTTC
16 | few | TRBJ2-5 | TRBV2 | . | CASSEVVVRVKETQYF | TGTGCCAGCAGTGAAGTAGTAGTTCGGGTGAAAGAGACCCAGTACTTC
14 | . | TRBJ2-5 | TRBV6-6 | TRBD2 | CASRPTSVQETQYF | TGTGCCAGCAGACCTACTAGCGTCCAAGAGACCCAGTACTTC
14 | . | TRBJ1-5 | TRBV7-9 | TRBD1 | CASSFAQGEQPQHF | TGTGCCAGCAGTTTCGCCCAGGGGGAACAGCCCCAGCATTTT
14 | many | TRBJ2-7 | TRBV7-3 | TRBD2 | CAITPPGLAYEQYF | TGTGCCATCACTCCCCCGGGACTAGCCTACGAGCAGTACTTC
11 | . | TRBJ1-2 | TRBV3-1 | . | CASQASYGYTF | TGTGCCAGCCAGGCCTCCTATGGCTACACCTTC
16 | . | TRBJ2-7 | TRBV4-1 | . | CASSQDRPLSSYEQYF | TGCGCCAGCAGCCAAGATCGGCCCCTTTCCTCCTACGAGCAGTACTTC
16 | . | TRBJ2-1 | TRBV18 | TRBD2 | CASSPGSGGVYNEQFF | TGTGCCAGCTCCCCCGGGAGCGGGGGAGTATACAATGAGCAGTTCTTC
16 | . | TRBJ2-5 | TRBV6-2/TRBV6-3 | TRBD1 | CASSYTKTGMSETQYF | TGTGCCAGCAGTTACACCAAGACAGGGATGTCAGAGACCCAGTACTTC
15 | . | TRBJ2-7 | TRBV4-1 | . | CASSQEARVLDEQYF | TGCGCCAGCAGCCAAGAGGCCAGGGTCCTCGACGAGCAGTACTTC
13 | few | TRBJ1-2 | TRBV12-3/TRBV12-4 | TRBD1 | CASSLLRTGGYTF | TGTGCCAGCAGTTTGCTGCGGACAGGAGGCTACACCTTC
17 | few | TRBJ1-1 | TRBV5-6 | TRBD1 | CASSLAATGGLNTEAFF | TGTGCCAGCAGCTTGGCCGCAACAGGGGGCTTGAACACTGAAGCTTTCTTT
16 | few | TRBJ2-1 | TRBV24-1 | . | CATRPGAVGFSGEQFF | TGTGCCACCAGGCCTGGGGCTGTGGGCTTTTCTGGTGAGCAGTTCTTC
17 | few | TRBJ2-6 | TRBV7-3 | TRBD1 | CASGGQGRGNGANVLTF | TGTGCCAGCGGCGGACAGGGGAGGGGGAATGGGGCCAACGTCCTGACTTTC
16 | . | TRBJ2-1 | TRBV14 | TRBD2 | CASSQPVRPGGNEQFF | TGTGCCAGCAGCCAACCCGTGAGGCCGGGGGGCAATGAGCAGTTCTTC
14 | . | TRBJ2-7 | TRBV29-1 | . | CSGKGPLGHYEQYF | TGCAGCGGAAAGGGCCCGTTGGGGCACTACGAGCAGTACTTC
13 | . | TRBJ1-6 | TRBV3-1 | . | CASSRRGDSPLHF | TGTGCCAGCAGCCGTAGAGGGGATTCACCCCTCCACTTT
14 | few | TRBJ2-1 | TRBV7-2 | . | CASSSSHKGLEQFF | TGTGCCAGCAGCTCTTCCCACAAGGGGTTGGAGCAGTTCTTC
16 | . | TRBJ1-5 | TRBV5-5 | TRBD1 | CASSLGFGQGGQPQHF | TGTGCCAGCAGCTTGGGGTTCGGACAGGGAGGTCAGCCCCAGCATTTT
16 | . | TRBJ2-7 | TRBV9 | . | CASSVGPLQSSYEQYF | TGTGCCAGCAGCGTAGGCCCCCTCCAGAGCTCCTACGAGCAGTACTTC
17 | many | TRBJ2-1 | TRBV11-2 | TRBD2 | CASRRTSGRADSGEQFF | TGTGCCAGCAGGCGGACTAGCGGGAGGGCCGACTCGGGTGAGCAGTTCTTC
13 | . | TRBJ2-1 | TRBV27 | . | CASSLTGSSEQFF | TGTGCCAGCAGTTTAACTGGGAGTAGTGAGCAGTTCTTC
15 | . | TRBJ2-3 | TRBV5-1 | TRBD2 | CASSFASGSPDTQYF | TGCGCCAGCAGCTTCGCTAGCGGGAGTCCAGATACGCAGTATTTT
14 | . | TRBJ1-5 | TRBV27 | . | CASSLHGNNQPQHF | TGTGCCAGCAGTTTACACGGAAACAATCAGCCCCAGCATTTT